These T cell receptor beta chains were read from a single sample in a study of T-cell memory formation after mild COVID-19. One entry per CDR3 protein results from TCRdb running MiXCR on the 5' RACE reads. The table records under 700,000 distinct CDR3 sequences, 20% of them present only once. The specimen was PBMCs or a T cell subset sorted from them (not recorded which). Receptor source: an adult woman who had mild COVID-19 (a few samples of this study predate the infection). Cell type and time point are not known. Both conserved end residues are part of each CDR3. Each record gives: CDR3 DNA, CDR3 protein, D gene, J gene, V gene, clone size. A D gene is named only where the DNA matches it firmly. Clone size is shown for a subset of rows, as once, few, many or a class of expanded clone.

CDR3nt: TGTGCCAGCAGCTTTCTCCCGGGATCCTACGAGCAGTACTTC
CDR3aa: CASSFLPGSYEQYF
d_gene: NA
j_gene: TRBJ2-7
v_gene: TRBV11-1
abundance: NA

CDR3nt: TGTGCCAGCGGGCGGGACTTATCCTACGAGCAGTACTTC
CDR3aa: CASGRDLSYEQYF
d_gene: NA
j_gene: TRBJ2-7
v_gene: TRBV21-1
abundance: NA

CDR3nt: TGTGCCAGCAGCGTAGGAACACAAGAGACCCAGTACTTC
CDR3aa: CASSVGTQETQYF
d_gene: NA
j_gene: TRBJ2-5
v_gene: TRBV9
abundance: NA

CDR3nt: TGTGCCAGCAGTTTTGGGACGAGCTCCGGCTACACCTTC
CDR3aa: CASSFGTSSGYTF
d_gene: NA
j_gene: TRBJ1-2
v_gene: TRBV27
abundance: once

CDR3nt: TGCGCCAGCAGCTTGAAGGCGACTGTAGATACGCAGTATTTT
CDR3aa: CASSLKATVDTQYF
d_gene: NA
j_gene: TRBJ2-3
v_gene: TRBV5-1
abundance: NA

CDR3nt: TGCGCCAGCAGCTTGGCGGTTGTTGTCAATGAGCAGTTCTTC
CDR3aa: CASSLAVVVNEQFF
d_gene: NA
j_gene: TRBJ2-1
v_gene: TRBV5-1
abundance: NA

CDR3nt: TGTGCCAGCAGCCCGCCGGGCACCTACGAGCAGTACTTC
CDR3aa: CASSPPGTYEQYF
d_gene: NA
j_gene: TRBJ2-7
v_gene: TRBV6-5
abundance: many

CDR3nt: TGTGCCAGTAGTCTCGGGGACAGGAGACAAGAGACCCAGTACTTC
CDR3aa: CASSLGDRRQETQYF
d_gene: TRBD1
j_gene: TRBJ2-5
v_gene: TRBV19
abundance: few

CDR3nt: TGCAGTGCTAGAGAAGCTGTGTATGGGACCCAGCATTTT
CDR3aa: CSAREAVYGTQHF
d_gene: NA
j_gene: TRBJ1-5
v_gene: TRBV20-1
abundance: few

CDR3nt: TGTGCCAGCGCTCCACCGGGACTAGCGGGGGGGCAGCAGTTCTTC
CDR3aa: CASAPPGLAGGQQFF
d_gene: TRBD2
j_gene: TRBJ2-1
v_gene: TRBV6-5
abundance: many

CDR3nt: TGTGCCAGCAGCTTGGAGGGGGCCCCCTACGAGCAGTACTTC
CDR3aa: CASSLEGAPYEQYF
d_gene: TRBD1
j_gene: TRBJ2-7
v_gene: TRBV5-5
abundance: many

CDR3nt: TGTGCCAGCAGCATTGGGATTTCAGGGGATCGGGTGGGAGAGCAGTGCTTC
CDR3aa: CASSIGISGDRVGEQCF
d_gene: NA
j_gene: TRBJ2-7
v_gene: TRBV11-2
abundance: NA

CDR3nt: TGCGCCAGCAGCTTGGTCTTCGATTGGCAGGGGGAAACTGAAGCTTTCTTT
CDR3aa: CASSLVFDWQGETEAFF
d_gene: TRBD1
j_gene: TRBJ1-1
v_gene: TRBV5-1
abundance: few

CDR3nt: TGTGCCAGCAGCCGAGGACTTGTAGCAGGGTCCTACGAGCAGTACTTC
CDR3aa: CASSRGLVAGSYEQYF
d_gene: NA
j_gene: TRBJ2-7
v_gene: TRBV6-5
abundance: NA

CDR3nt: TGCGCCAGCAGCTTGAGTCCCAGGGGGGATTCACCCCTCCACTTT
CDR3aa: CASSLSPRGDSPLHF
d_gene: TRBD1
j_gene: TRBJ1-6
v_gene: TRBV5-1
abundance: few

CDR3nt: TGCAGCGTTGAAGTAGCGGGAGGGCCGCGGCAGTACTTC
CDR3aa: CSVEVAGGPRQYF
d_gene: TRBD2
j_gene: TRBJ2-7
v_gene: TRBV29-1
abundance: NA

CDR3nt: TGTGCCAGCAGGCGGCATTCGGGGGAGGAAGGCAATGAGCAGTTCTTC
CDR3aa: CASRRHSGEEGNEQFF
d_gene: NA
j_gene: TRBJ2-1
v_gene: TRBV12-3/TRBV12-4
abundance: few

CDR3nt: TGTGCCAGCAGCGTAGACCAAAAGGGCGAGCAGTACTTC
CDR3aa: CASSVDQKGEQYF
d_gene: NA
j_gene: TRBJ2-7
v_gene: TRBV9
abundance: NA

CDR3nt: TGCAGTGCTCGCCCAGGGGGAGACAATCAGCCCCAGCATTTT
CDR3aa: CSARPGGDNQPQHF
d_gene: TRBD1
j_gene: TRBJ1-5
v_gene: TRBV20-1
abundance: NA

CDR3nt: TGCAGTGCAAAGGGACAGGGAATTTCACCCCTCCACTTT
CDR3aa: CSAKGQGISPLHF
d_gene: TRBD1
j_gene: TRBJ1-6
v_gene: TRBV20-1
abundance: few

CDR3nt: TGCAGCGTTGATAAGGACGGGACCAACTATGGCTACACCTTC
CDR3aa: CSVDKDGTNYGYTF
d_gene: NA
j_gene: TRBJ1-2
v_gene: TRBV29-1
abundance: NA

CDR3nt: TGCAGTGCCTCACCCGCCACAGGGGGAAGCTATGGCTACACCTTC
CDR3aa: CSASPATGGSYGYTF
d_gene: TRBD1
j_gene: TRBJ1-2
v_gene: TRBV20-1
abundance: NA

CDR3nt: TGCAGTGCTACAGGGGTAATAGATACGCAGTATTTT
CDR3aa: CSATGVIDTQYF
d_gene: NA
j_gene: TRBJ2-3
v_gene: TRBV20-1
abundance: few

CDR3nt: TGTGCCAGCAGCTTGGGAATAGCCAAAAACATTCAGTACTTC
CDR3aa: CASSLGIAKNIQYF
d_gene: NA
j_gene: TRBJ2-4
v_gene: TRBV5-5
abundance: few

CDR3nt: TGTGCCAGCAGCTTAATCCGGCCTCCCGAGCAGTACTTC
CDR3aa: CASSLIRPPEQYF
d_gene: NA
j_gene: TRBJ2-7
v_gene: TRBV7-8
abundance: NA

CDR3nt: TGTGCCAGCAGCCGGTCGGGTGTCGGGACTCAAGAGACCCAGTACTTC
CDR3aa: CASSRSGVGTQETQYF
d_gene: NA
j_gene: TRBJ2-5
v_gene: TRBV9
abundance: NA

CDR3nt: TGTGCCAGCAGCCGGATTCGGACAGATACGCAGTATTTT
CDR3aa: CASSRIRTDTQYF
d_gene: NA
j_gene: TRBJ2-3
v_gene: TRBV3-1
abundance: many

CDR3nt: TGTGCCAGCAGCCATATTGGACTAGCGGTATTAAATGAGCAGTTCTTC
CDR3aa: CASSHIGLAVLNEQFF
d_gene: TRBD2
j_gene: TRBJ2-1
v_gene: TRBV7-6
abundance: NA

CDR3nt: TGTGCCAGCACCTTAAGGGGTGCTAGCGGGATCTACGAGCAGTACTTC
CDR3aa: CASTLRGASGIYEQYF
d_gene: TRBD2
j_gene: TRBJ2-7
v_gene: TRBV7-2
abundance: few

CDR3nt: TGCGCCAGCAGCTTCGACAGCTACAATCAGCCCCAGCATTTT
CDR3aa: CASSFDSYNQPQHF
d_gene: NA
j_gene: TRBJ1-5
v_gene: TRBV5-1
abundance: few

CDR3nt: TGTGCCACCAGCAGGGACAGGGGGCTGGAGGGCAATCAGCCCCAGCATTTT
CDR3aa: CATSRDRGLEGNQPQHF
d_gene: TRBD1
j_gene: TRBJ1-5
v_gene: TRBV15
abundance: NA

CDR3nt: TGCGCCAGCAGCCTATGGACTAGCGGGAAGGCAGATACGCAGTATTTT
CDR3aa: CASSLWTSGKADTQYF
d_gene: TRBD2
j_gene: TRBJ2-3
v_gene: TRBV5-1
abundance: few

CDR3nt: TGTGCCAGCAGCGACCGGGACATGAACTACGAGCAGTACTTC
CDR3aa: CASSDRDMNYEQYF
d_gene: NA
j_gene: TRBJ2-7
v_gene: TRBV11-1
abundance: few

CDR3nt: TGTGCCAGCAGATTGGGAAGGGGTACCGGGGAGCTGTTTTTT
CDR3aa: CASRLGRGTGELFF
d_gene: NA
j_gene: TRBJ2-2
v_gene: TRBV7-3
abundance: few

CDR3nt: TGCAGCGTTGTGGGGACAGGGTATGCGCTACGTGGCTACACCTTC
CDR3aa: CSVVGTGYALRGYTF
d_gene: TRBD1
j_gene: TRBJ1-2
v_gene: TRBV29-1
abundance: few

CDR3nt: TGTGCCAGCAGGAAGGAGGAATCCTACGAGCAGTACTTC
CDR3aa: CASRKEESYEQYF
d_gene: NA
j_gene: TRBJ2-7
v_gene: TRBV6-1
abundance: NA

CDR3nt: TGTGCCAGCAGCCAAGGTCTGATTGGGGTTGGACAGCCCCAGCATTTT
CDR3aa: CASSQGLIGVGQPQHF
d_gene: NA
j_gene: TRBJ1-5
v_gene: TRBV3-1
abundance: few

CDR3nt: TGTGCCAGCAGCGATCATGGGACTAGCGGACAGCAGTTCTTC
CDR3aa: CASSDHGTSGQQFF
d_gene: TRBD2
j_gene: TRBJ2-1
v_gene: TRBV9
abundance: few

CDR3nt: TGTGCCAGCAGCCGACTAGCGGGGGGGCGGGAGACCCAGTACTTC
CDR3aa: CASSRLAGGRETQYF
d_gene: TRBD2
j_gene: TRBJ2-5
v_gene: TRBV12-3/TRBV12-4
abundance: NA

CDR3nt: TGCAGCGTTTCGAAGAAGACAGGGCGCGTTAACACCGGGGAGCTGTTTTTT
CDR3aa: CSVSKKTGRVNTGELFF
d_gene: TRBD1
j_gene: TRBJ2-2
v_gene: TRBV29-1
abundance: few

CDR3nt: TGTGCCAGCAGCTTGGGGGGAGGGAAAAATGAGCAGTTCTTC
CDR3aa: CASSLGGGKNEQFF
d_gene: TRBD2
j_gene: TRBJ2-1
v_gene: TRBV5-4
abundance: few

CDR3nt: TGCGCCAGCAGTGAGTTGGACAGGTCCTATCAGCCCCAGCATTTT
CDR3aa: CASSELDRSYQPQHF
d_gene: TRBD1
j_gene: TRBJ1-5
v_gene: TRBV10-2
abundance: few

CDR3nt: TGTGCCAGCAGCCAAGACACGCTACACTCCTACGAGCAGTACTTC
CDR3aa: CASSQDTLHSYEQYF
d_gene: NA
j_gene: TRBJ2-7
v_gene: TRBV3-1
abundance: NA

CDR3nt: TGTGCCAGCTCAACGGACAGGGCAGGGCAGTATTTT
CDR3aa: CASSTDRAGQYF
d_gene: TRBD1
j_gene: TRBJ2-3
v_gene: TRBV18
abundance: NA

CDR3nt: TGTGCCTGGAGTGTTGATCGTCAGCCCCAGCATTTT
CDR3aa: CAWSVDRQPQHF
d_gene: NA
j_gene: TRBJ1-5
v_gene: TRBV30
abundance: NA

CDR3nt: TGTGCCAGCAGTTTAAGGACAGGGGGTAGCTATGGCTACACCTTC
CDR3aa: CASSLRTGGSYGYTF
d_gene: TRBD1
j_gene: TRBJ1-2
v_gene: TRBV12-3/TRBV12-4
abundance: few

CDR3nt: TGTGCCACCAGCAGAGCTTGGGCAGGCCGAACGCCTGAAGCTTTCTTT
CDR3aa: CATSRAWAGRTPEAFF
d_gene: NA
j_gene: TRBJ1-1
v_gene: TRBV15
abundance: NA

CDR3nt: TGTGCCAGCAGCCGCGCAGGGTCTGGAAACACCATATATTTT
CDR3aa: CASSRAGSGNTIYF
d_gene: NA
j_gene: TRBJ1-3
v_gene: TRBV4-2
abundance: few

CDR3nt: TGTGCCAGCAGTGATGGATATCAGCCCCAGCATTTT
CDR3aa: CASSDGYQPQHF
d_gene: NA
j_gene: TRBJ1-5
v_gene: TRBV6-1
abundance: few

CDR3nt: TGTGCCAGCAGCTTGGCGGGCAGGGGATGCACTGAAGCTTTCTTT
CDR3aa: CASSLAGRGCTEAFF
d_gene: NA
j_gene: TRBJ1-1
v_gene: TRBV5-4
abundance: NA

CDR3nt: TGTGCCAGCAGCCAACCATCAGGGCCCGGGGTCACTGAAGCTTTCTTT
CDR3aa: CASSQPSGPGVTEAFF
d_gene: NA
j_gene: TRBJ1-1
v_gene: TRBV3-1
abundance: NA

CDR3nt: TGTGCCAGCTCTACGACAGGCCAGCGTGGGGGAGCGAACACTGAAGCTTTCTTT
CDR3aa: CASSTTGQRGGANTEAFF
d_gene: NA
j_gene: TRBJ1-1
v_gene: TRBV18
abundance: NA

CDR3nt: TGCGCCAGCAGCTCGACTCAGCTAAACTATGGCTACACCTTC
CDR3aa: CASSSTQLNYGYTF
d_gene: NA
j_gene: TRBJ1-2
v_gene: TRBV5-1
abundance: few

CDR3nt: TGCGCCAGCAGCAGTGGGTACTCCGACACCGGGGAGCTGTTTTTT
CDR3aa: CASSSGYSDTGELFF
d_gene: NA
j_gene: TRBJ2-2
v_gene: TRBV5-1
abundance: NA

CDR3nt: TGTGCCAGCTCACCACCAGGGAGGGGTTCCCACGAGCAGTACTTC
CDR3aa: CASSPPGRGSHEQYF
d_gene: TRBD2
j_gene: TRBJ2-7
v_gene: TRBV18
abundance: NA